These 27 T cell receptor beta chains came from one sample sequenced in a study of blood T cell repertoires in COVID-19. The protocol was immunoSEQ multiplex PCR, while the TCRdb copy is restricted to in-frame clones and leaves out a portion. This table has over 30,000 clones, almost 90% appearing once. Material for sequencing was peripheral blood. The receptor source for this set is a human donor with active COVID-19. The donor label of this sample is uncertain.

The chain has TRBV5-4 and TRBJ2-5; D perhaps matches TRBD1 (7 bases). Deletions cut 4 bases from V and 6 bases from J, with 19 bases between. The CDR3 has 15 amino acids. Germline CDR1 and CDR2: SGHNT and YYREEE (reference sequence). CDR3 sequence reads: CASSPEGQNVQTQYF. The CDR3, as DNA: TGTGCCAGCAGCCCGGAGGGACAGAATGTGCAGACCCAGTACTTC.

This chain links TRBV7-2 with TRBJ2-2; 8 bases map to TRBD2. Losses at the gene ends were 2 bases for V and 1 base for J; bases not matched to a gene: 3. This CDR3 is 16 amino acids long. Per the germline V gene, CDR1 is SGHTA and CDR2 is FQGNSA. The CDR3 reads CASSLLTSGNTGELFF. As DNA, the CDR3 is TGTGCCAGCAGCTTACTAACTAGCGGGAACACCGGGGAGCTGTTTTTT.

The genes are TRBV5-1 and TRBJ2-1, with TRBD1 matching 10 bases. Germline V lookup: CDR1 SGHRS, CDR2 YFSETQ. The V gene end was trimmed by 0 bases and the J gene end by 6 bases; junction bases not matched to a gene: 3. The CDR3 extends over 15 amino acids. As DNA, the CDR3 is TGCGCCAGCAGCTTGGGACAGGGGGCTGGCAATGAGCAGTTCTTC. This codes for CASSLGQGAGNEQFF.

The V call is TRBV7-3, the J call TRBJ2-2, with D perhaps matching TRBD1 (6 bases). Trimming cost V 5 bases and J 8 bases, with 15 bases left between them. This CDR3 region has 14 residues. The germline V gene encodes CDR1 SGHTA and CDR2 FQGTGA. CDR3 coding DNA: TGTGCCAGCAGCACAGGGACATCGACGGGGGAGCTGTTTTTT. Translating it yields CASSTGTSTGELFF.

This chain links TRBV18 with TRBJ1-2; 8 nucleotides align to TRBD1. The V and J ends lost 2 bases and 8 bases, in that order; junction bases with no gene match: 10. Germline CDR1 and CDR2: KGHSH and LQKENI. The CDR3 sequence is 15 residues long. The CDR3 region has the DNA TGTGCCAGCTCACCAGCGTCAGGGGGCCTCGAGGGCTACACCTTC. Translation: CASSPASGGLEGYTF.

The J gene is TRBJ2-5, the V gene TRBV19; D is undetermined. CDR3 length: 13 amino acids. V lost 8 bases to trimming and J lost 0 bases, with 10 bases between them. The V gene's germline CDR1 is LNHDA and CDR2 SQIVND (reference sequence). CDR3 region: CASADTYQETQYF. The CDR3 DNA is TGTGCCAGTGCAGATACGTACCAAGAGACCCAGTACTTC.

This chain links TRBV20-1 with TRBJ2-3; no clear D. V was pared by 1 base and J by 5 bases, with 4 bases between. This CDR3 region has 11 residues. Germline values: CDR1 DFQATT, CDR2 SNEGSKA (reference sequence). The CDR3 region has the DNA TGCAGTGCTAGAGGGAGAGATACGCAGTATTTT. It is translated as CSARGRDTQYF.

The chain recombines TRBV11-2 with TRBJ2-1, with 8 positions matching TRBD2. The CDR3 runs 16 residues. CDR1 is SGHAT, CDR2 FQNNGV, per germline. V was clipped by 1 base and J by 4 bases; unmatched bases: 6. In nucleotides, the CDR3 is TGTGCCAGCAGCTTAGGCGGCGGGGGGATTTACAATGAGCAGTTCTTC. This sequence encodes CASSLGGGGIYNEQFF.

This clone occurred once. The rearrangement joins TRBV5-1 to TRBJ1-6; 9 bases agree with TRBD1. Germline V lookup: CDR1 SGHRS, CDR2 YFSETQ. V lost 4 bases and J lost 6; bases outside the gene matches: 11. The CDR3 totals 17 residues. The CDR3 protein is CASSQRLDRGVNSPLHF. CDR3 nucleotide sequence: TGCGCCAGCAGCCAGCGGCTAGACAGGGGGGTTAATTCACCCCTCCACTTT. Based on the CDR3 plus reference TRBV5-1 and TRBJ1-6, the full variable domain is KAGVTQTPRYLIKTRGQQVTLSCSPISGHRSVSWYQQTPGQGLQFLFEYFSETQRNKGNFPGRFSGRQFSNSRSEMNVSTLELGDSALYLCASSQRLDRGVNSPLHFGNGTRLTVT.

This clone was counted only a few times. The V gene is TRBV25-1, the J gene TRBJ1-1; 7 nucleotides align to TRBD1. The CDR3 sequence is 15 residues long. After removal of 6 bases from V and 6 bases from J, the junction contained 13 bases not matched to a gene. Germline CDR1 reads MGHDK; CDR2 reads SYGVNS. The CDR3 coding sequence is TGTGCCAGCAGGGGAGACAGACAGGGTTTGTCTGAAGCTTTCTTT. Its translation: CASRGDRQGLSEAFF.

V usage is TRBV5-6 and J usage is TRBJ2-7, with 8 bases aligning to TRBD1. Per germline, CDR1 SGHDT and CDR2 YYEEEE. This CDR3 has 15 residues. J gave up 2 bases and V 0 bases, and 4 bases lay outside the gene matches. CDR3 loop: CASSLAGQGAYEQYF. CDR3 DNA sequence: TGTGCCAGCAGCTTGGCCGGACAGGGCGCCTACGAGCAGTACTTC.

The rearrangement uses TRBV29-1 and TRBJ2-7; weak D call: TRBD1 (5 bases). The CDR3 loop spans 14 amino acids. Germline V CDR1 and CDR2: SQVTM, ANQGSEA. The V end lost 4 bases, the J end lost 5 bases, and 18 bases lay between the germline ends. CDR3 sequence: CSVVRMQGGNEQYF. DNA for the CDR3: TGCAGCGTTGTTAGGATGCAGGGCGGAAACGAGCAGTACTTC.

A note on this clone: At one end, the junction sequence differs from germline, possibly due to a read error. The rearrangement links TRBV7-7 to TRBJ1-4, with TRBD1 matching 8 bases. The length of the CDR3 is 15 residues. Germline loops: CDR1 SSHAT, CDR2 FNYEAQ (reference sequence). CDR3: CASSLTGDPNEKLFF. In nucleotides, the CDR3 is TGTGCTAGCAGCTTGACAGGGGACCCGAATGAAAAACTGTTTTTT.

The chain joins TRBV18 to TRBJ2-3; D uncertain. Germline CDR1 and CDR2: KGHSH and LQKENI. This CDR3 is 18 amino acids long. Trimming shortened V by 2 bases and J by 0 bases, and 18 bases separated the two germline ends. CDR3 protein: CASSPTLSPGSSTDTQYF. CDR3 coding DNA: TGTGCCAGCTCACCAACCCTTTCGCCAGGTTCTAGCACAGATACGCAGTATTTT.

This chain links TRBV2 with TRBJ2-7; D gene ambiguous. V was clipped by 6 bases and J by 4 bases, with 4 bases between them. CDR1 is SNHLY, CDR2 FYNNEI, per germline. The CDR3 is made up of 10 amino acids. CDR3 nucleotides: TGTGCCAGCAGACTGTACGAGCAGTACTTC. Residues: CASRLYEQYF.

The chain links TRBV2 to TRBJ1-1; D gene uncertain. Trimming pared 6 bases from V and 0 bases from J, leaving 8 bases between. CDR1 SNHLY and CDR2 FYNNEI come from the germline V gene. The CDR3 loop spans 13 amino acids. The CDR3 sequence is CASSRVMNTEAFF. Written as DNA, the CDR3 is TGTGCCAGCAGCCGCGTGATGAACACTGAAGCTTTCTTT.

In this sample, this clone turned up a few times. V and J are TRBV19 and TRBJ2-2; 10 bases line up with TRBD1. CDR3 length: 15 residues. Germline CDR1 and CDR2: LNHDA and SQIVND (reference sequence). Trimming at V came to 4 bases and at J to 1 base, leaving 0 bases not matched to a gene. In DNA form, the CDR3 reads TGTGCCAGTAGTAGGACAGGGGGGAACACCGGGGAGCTGTTTTTT. It encodes CASSRTGGNTGELFF.

The chain is built from TRBV9 and TRBJ1-2; D possibly corresponds to TRBD1 (5 bases). Germline assignment: CDR1 SGDLS and CDR2 YYNGEE. V lost 0 bases and J 0 bases, leaving 6 bases between the germline ends. The CDR3 contains 14 residues. The CDR3 sequence: CASSVGGANYGYTF. CDR3 sequence (DNA): TGTGCCAGCAGCGTAGGGGGGGCTAACTATGGCTACACCTTC.

This clone was detected once. In nucleotides, the CDR3 is TGTGCCAGCTCAGGTGGGACAGCAACCGAAGCTTTCTTT. Translated: CASSGGTATEAFF. J is TRBJ1-1 and V is TRBV18; 7 nucleotides agree with TRBD1. V trimming: 5 bases; J trimming: 8 bases; junction bases outside the gene matches: 8. The germline V gene has CDR1 KGHSH and CDR2 LQKENI. The CDR3 totals 13 residues.

This rearrangement joins TRBV7-2 to TRBJ2-7, with D possibly TRBD1 on 7 matching bases. Trimming removed 1 base from V and 1 base from J, with 11 bases in between. This CDR3 contains 15 residues. From germline, CDR1 is SGHTA and CDR2 FQGNSA. As DNA, the CDR3 is TGTGCCAGCAGCTTAGAACAGGGGAGGTCCTACGAGCAGTACTTC. It codes for CASSLEQGRSYEQYF.

The chain joins TRBV18 to TRBJ1-6; 7 bases are shared with TRBD1. The CDR3 is 14 residues long. The trim removed 4 bases at V and 7 bases at J, leaving 4 bases unmatched. Per the germline V gene, CDR1 is KGHSH and CDR2 is LQKENI. Written as DNA, the CDR3 is TGTGCCAGCTCACGCGACAGGGCGAATTCACCCCTCCACTTT. This sequence encodes CASSRDRANSPLHF.

V gene TRBV6-4 combines with J gene TRBJ1-1; tentatively, D is TRBD1 (5 bases). V gave up 6 bases and J gave up 6 bases, with 17 bases separating them. CDR3 length equals 14 residues. Per germline, CDR1 MRHNA and CDR2 SNTAGT. The CDR3: CASRTGGGSAEAFF. The CDR3 region has the DNA TGTGCCAGCAGGACTGGGGGGGGTTCGGCTGAAGCTTTCTTT.

The chain employs TRBV18 and TRBJ1-2; the match to TRBD1 covers 7 bases. With V trimmed by 5 bases and J by 4 bases, 13 bases remained unmatched. Germline-derived CDR1 and CDR2 are KGHSH and LQKENI. The CDR3 length is 16 residues. CDR3 protein: CASSEGFRQGSYGYTF. The CDR3 bases are TGTGCCAGCTCAGAAGGATTTAGACAGGGTTCCTATGGCTACACCTTC.

The chain combines TRBV5-5 with TRBJ2-2, with D perhaps TRBD1 (5 bases). This CDR3 spans 14 amino acids. CDR1 and CDR2 from the germline V gene are SGHKS and YYEKEE (reference sequence). With 4 bases removed from V and 3 bases from J, the gap between germline ends came to 10 bases. CDR3 sequence reads: CASSPPRDTGELFF. As DNA, the CDR3 is TGTGCCAGCAGCCCACCCAGGGACACCGGGGAGCTGTTTTTT.

This clone was picked up a small number of times. CDR3 DNA: TGTGCCAGCGGAGCCAGGGGCCAAAATAACATTCAGTACTTC. Its translation is CASGARGQNNIQYF. This chain links TRBV27 with TRBJ2-4; a possible D gene is TRBD1 (6 bases). This CDR3 has 14 amino acids. V dropped 8 bases and J dropped 7 bases, with 18 bases sitting between them. Germline V CDR1 and CDR2: MNHEY, SMNVEV (reference sequence).

The rearrangement links TRBV10-2 to TRBJ2-7; 8 bases are shared with TRBD2. The germline V gene has CDR1 WSHSY and CDR2 SAAADI. CDR3 size: 14 residues. V trimming: 2 bases; J trimming: 5 bases; junction bases outside the gene matches: 5. CDR3 DNA sequence: TGCGCCAGCAGTGAGGCGGGGGGCCTTGACGAGCAGTACTTC. It yields the protein CASSEAGGLDEQYF.

The table lists this clone with a count of one. The chain joins TRBV14 to TRBJ1-4; a weak D match, TRBD1 (6 bases). This CDR3 has 14 residues. Germline V CDR1 and CDR2: SGHDN, FVKESK. V shed 3 bases and J shed 8 bases, with 13 bases lying between them. Written as DNA, the CDR3 is TGTGCCAGCAGCCATCCCTCGACAGGCGAAAAACTGTTTTTT. It is translated as CASSHPSTGEKLFF. Full variable domain (outside the CDR3, taken from reference TRBV14 and TRBJ1-4): EAGVTQFPSHSVIEKGQTVTLRCDPISGHDNLYWYRRVMGKEIKFLLHFVKESKQDESGMPNNRFLAERTGGTYSTLKVQPAELEDSGVYFCASSHPSTGEKLFFGSGTQLSVL.